This TCR beta chain was identified during a study of CD8 T cells in ankylosing spondylitis. General study findings and limits: A motif in TCR beta, a set of under 10 highly homologous variants, appeared characteristic of ankylosing spondylitis blood.

TCRdb re-derived calls from the 5' RACE reads in MiXCR, one entry per CDR3 protein. The sample holds about 800,000 distinct CDR3 sequences; approximately 10% are singletons and the top ten take about 0.49%. The sample holds a few counts of this clonotype. Its target is unknown. The source material was blood, either unsorted or a sorted T cell fraction (not recorded which). The clonotype was recovered from a male donor with ankylosing spondylitis.

CDR3 loop: CASSKTNTGELFF. CDR3 nucleotide sequence: TGTGCCAGTAGTAAAACAAACACCGGGGAGCTGTTTTTT. The chain links TRBV19 to TRBJ2-2; no clear D gene. This CDR3 is 13 amino acids long. Looked up from germline, CDR1 is LNHDA and CDR2 is SQIVND (reference sequence). Trimming cost V 4 bases and J 2 bases, with 5 bases left between them.